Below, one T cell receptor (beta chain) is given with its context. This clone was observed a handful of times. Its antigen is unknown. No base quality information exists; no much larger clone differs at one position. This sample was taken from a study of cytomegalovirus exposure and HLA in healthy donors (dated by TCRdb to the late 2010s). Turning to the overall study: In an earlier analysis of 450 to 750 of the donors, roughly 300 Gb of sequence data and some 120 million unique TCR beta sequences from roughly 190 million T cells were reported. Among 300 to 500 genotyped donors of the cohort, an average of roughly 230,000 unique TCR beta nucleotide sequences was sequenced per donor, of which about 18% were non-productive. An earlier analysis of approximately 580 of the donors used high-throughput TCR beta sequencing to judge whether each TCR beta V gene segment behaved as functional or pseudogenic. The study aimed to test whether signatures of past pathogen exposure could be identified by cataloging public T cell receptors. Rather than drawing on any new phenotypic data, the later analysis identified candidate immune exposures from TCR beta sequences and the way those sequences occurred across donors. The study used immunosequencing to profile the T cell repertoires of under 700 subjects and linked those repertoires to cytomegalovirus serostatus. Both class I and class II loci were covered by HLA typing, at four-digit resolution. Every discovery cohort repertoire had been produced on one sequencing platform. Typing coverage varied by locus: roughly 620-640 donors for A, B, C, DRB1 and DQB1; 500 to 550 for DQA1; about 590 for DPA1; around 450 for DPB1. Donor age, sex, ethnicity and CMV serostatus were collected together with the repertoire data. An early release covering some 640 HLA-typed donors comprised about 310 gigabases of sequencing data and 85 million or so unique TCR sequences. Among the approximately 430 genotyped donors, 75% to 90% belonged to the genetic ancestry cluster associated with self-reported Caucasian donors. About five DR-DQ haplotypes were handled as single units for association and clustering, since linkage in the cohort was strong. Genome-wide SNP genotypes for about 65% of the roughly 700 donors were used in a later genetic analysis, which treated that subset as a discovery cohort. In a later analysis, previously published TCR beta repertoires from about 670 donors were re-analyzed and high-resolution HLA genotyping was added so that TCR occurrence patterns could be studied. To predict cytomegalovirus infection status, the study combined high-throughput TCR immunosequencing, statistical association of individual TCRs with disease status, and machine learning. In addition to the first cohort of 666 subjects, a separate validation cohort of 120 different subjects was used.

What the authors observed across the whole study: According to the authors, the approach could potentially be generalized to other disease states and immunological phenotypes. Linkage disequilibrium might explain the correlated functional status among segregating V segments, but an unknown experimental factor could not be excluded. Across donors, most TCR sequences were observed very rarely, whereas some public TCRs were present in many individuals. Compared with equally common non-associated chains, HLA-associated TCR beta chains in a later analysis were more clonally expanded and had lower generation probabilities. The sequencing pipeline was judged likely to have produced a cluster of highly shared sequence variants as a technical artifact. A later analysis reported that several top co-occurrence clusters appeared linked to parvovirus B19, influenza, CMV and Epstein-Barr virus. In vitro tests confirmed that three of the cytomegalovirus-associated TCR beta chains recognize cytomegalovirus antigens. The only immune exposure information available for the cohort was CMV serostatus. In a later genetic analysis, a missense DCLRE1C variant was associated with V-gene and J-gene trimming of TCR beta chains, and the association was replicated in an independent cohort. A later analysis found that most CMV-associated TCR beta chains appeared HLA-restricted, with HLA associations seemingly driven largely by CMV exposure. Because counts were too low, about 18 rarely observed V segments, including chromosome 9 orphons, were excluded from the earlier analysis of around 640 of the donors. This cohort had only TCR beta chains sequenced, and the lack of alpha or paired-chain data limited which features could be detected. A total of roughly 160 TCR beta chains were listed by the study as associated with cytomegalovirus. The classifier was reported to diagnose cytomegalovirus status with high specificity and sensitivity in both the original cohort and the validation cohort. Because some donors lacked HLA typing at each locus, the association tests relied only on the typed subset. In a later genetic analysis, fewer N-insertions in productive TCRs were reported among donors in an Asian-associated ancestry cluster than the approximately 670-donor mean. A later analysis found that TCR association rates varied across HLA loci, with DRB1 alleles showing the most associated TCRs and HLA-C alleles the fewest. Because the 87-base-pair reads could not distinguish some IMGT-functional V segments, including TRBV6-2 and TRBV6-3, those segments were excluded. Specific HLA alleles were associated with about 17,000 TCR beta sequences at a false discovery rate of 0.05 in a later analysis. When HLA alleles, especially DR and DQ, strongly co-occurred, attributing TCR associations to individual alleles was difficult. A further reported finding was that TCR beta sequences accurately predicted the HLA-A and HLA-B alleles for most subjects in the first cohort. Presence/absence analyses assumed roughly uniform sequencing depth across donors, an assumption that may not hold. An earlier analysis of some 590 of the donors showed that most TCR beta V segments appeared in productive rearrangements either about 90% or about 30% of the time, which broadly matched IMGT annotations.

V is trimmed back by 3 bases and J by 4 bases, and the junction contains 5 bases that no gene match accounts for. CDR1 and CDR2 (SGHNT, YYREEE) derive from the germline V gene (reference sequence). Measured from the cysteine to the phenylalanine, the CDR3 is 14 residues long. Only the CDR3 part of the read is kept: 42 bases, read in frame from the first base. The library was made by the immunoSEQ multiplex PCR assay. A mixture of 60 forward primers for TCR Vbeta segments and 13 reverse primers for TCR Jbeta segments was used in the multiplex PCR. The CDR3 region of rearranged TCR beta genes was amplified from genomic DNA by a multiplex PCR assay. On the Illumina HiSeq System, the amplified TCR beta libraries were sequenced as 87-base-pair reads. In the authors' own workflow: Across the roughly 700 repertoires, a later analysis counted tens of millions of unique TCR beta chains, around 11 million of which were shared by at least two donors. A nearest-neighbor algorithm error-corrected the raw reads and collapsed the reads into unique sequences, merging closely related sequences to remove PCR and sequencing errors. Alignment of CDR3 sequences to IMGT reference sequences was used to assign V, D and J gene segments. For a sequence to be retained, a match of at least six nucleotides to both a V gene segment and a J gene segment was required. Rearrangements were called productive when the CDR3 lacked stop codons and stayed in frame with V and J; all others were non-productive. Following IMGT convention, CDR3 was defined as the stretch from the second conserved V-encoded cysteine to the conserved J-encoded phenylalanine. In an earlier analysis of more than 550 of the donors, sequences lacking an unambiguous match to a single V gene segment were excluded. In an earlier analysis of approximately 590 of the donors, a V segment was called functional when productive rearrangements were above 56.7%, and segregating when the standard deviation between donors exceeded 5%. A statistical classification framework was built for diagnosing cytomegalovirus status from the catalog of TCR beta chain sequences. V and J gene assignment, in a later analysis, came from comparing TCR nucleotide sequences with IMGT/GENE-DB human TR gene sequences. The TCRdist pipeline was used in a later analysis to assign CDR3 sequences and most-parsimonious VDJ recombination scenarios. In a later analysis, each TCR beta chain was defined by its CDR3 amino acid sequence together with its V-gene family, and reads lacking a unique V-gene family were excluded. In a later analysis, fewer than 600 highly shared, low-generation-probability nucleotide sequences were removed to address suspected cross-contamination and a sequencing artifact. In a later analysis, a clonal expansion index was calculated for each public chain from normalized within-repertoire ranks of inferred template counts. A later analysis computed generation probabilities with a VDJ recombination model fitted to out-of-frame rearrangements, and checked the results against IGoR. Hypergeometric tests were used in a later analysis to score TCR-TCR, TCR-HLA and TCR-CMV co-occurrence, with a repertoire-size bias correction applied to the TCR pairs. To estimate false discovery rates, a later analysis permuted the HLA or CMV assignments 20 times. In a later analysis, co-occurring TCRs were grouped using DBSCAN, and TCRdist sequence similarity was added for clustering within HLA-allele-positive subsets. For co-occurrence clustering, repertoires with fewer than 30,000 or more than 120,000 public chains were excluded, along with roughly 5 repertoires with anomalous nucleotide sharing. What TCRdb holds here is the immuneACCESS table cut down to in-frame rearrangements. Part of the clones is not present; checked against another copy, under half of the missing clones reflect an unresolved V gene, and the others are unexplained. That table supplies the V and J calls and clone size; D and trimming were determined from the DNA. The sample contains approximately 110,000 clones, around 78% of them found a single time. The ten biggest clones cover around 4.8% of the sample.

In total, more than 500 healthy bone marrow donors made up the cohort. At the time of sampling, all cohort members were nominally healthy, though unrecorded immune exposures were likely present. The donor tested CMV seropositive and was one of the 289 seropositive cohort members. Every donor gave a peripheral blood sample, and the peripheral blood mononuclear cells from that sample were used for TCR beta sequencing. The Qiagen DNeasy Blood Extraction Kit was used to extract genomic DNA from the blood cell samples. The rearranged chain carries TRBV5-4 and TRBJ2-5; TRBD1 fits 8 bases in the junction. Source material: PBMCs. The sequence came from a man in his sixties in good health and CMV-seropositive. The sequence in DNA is TGTGCCAGCAGCTCCGCAGGGGGCGCAGAGACCCAGTACTTC. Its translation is CASSSAGGAETQYF. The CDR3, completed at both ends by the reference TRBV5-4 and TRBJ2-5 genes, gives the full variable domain ETGVTQSPTHLIKTRGQQVTLRCSSQSGHNTVSWYQQALGQGPQFIFQYYREEENGRGNFPPRFSGLQFPNYSSELNVNALELDDSALYLCASSSAGGAETQYFGPGTRLLVL.